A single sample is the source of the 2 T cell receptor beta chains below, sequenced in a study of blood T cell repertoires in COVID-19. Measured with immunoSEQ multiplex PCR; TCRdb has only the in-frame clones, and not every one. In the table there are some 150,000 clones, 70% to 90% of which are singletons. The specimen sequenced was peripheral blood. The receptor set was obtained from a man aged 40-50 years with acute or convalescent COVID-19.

CDR3 DNA: TGTGCCACCAGCAGAGATGTTACGGATGAGCAGTTCTTC. This gives the protein CATSRDVTDEQFF. This sequence joins TRBV15 and TRBJ2-1; D ambiguous. The ends were cut back, 0 bases at V and 8 bases at J, with 8 bases in the middle. The CDR3 is made up of 13 amino acids. The V gene's germline CDR1 is LNHNV and CDR2 YYDKDF (reference sequence).

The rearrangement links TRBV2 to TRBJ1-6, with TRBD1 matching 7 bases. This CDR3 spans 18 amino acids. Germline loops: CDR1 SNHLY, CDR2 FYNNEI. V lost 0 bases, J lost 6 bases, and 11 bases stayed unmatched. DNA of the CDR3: TGTGCCAGCAGTGAAGCGCTTCTTGTAGGGGGCTTTAATTCACCCCTCCACTTT. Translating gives CASSEALLVGGFNSPLHF.